Shown below are 19 T cell receptor beta chains from a single sample sequenced in a study of T-cell reconstitution after alpha-beta-depleted transplantation in children. TCRbeta library construction was performed incorporating unique molecular identifiers. Each CDR3 protein is one row after TCRdb ran MiXCR on the PCR reads. The table has about 110,000 distinct CDR3 sequences, approximately 6.9% seen once. This specimen consisted of PBMCs, mostly from graft donor cells, obtained 360 days after TCRalphabeta/CD19-depleted stem cell transplant. These receptors all come from a male patient aged 2 to 10 who had a stem cell transplant for acute lymphoblastic leukemia, so the T cells may come from the graft donor.

For the CDR3, the DNA is TGTGCCAGCAGCCCTCCCAGGACTAGGGCCTTTAATGAGCAGTTCTTC. Translation: CASSPPRTRAFNEQFF. The chain joins TRBV13 to TRBJ2-1, with 7 bases identical to TRBD2. CDR3 length: 16 residues. The germline gives CDR1 PRHDT, CDR2 FYEKMQ (reference sequence). V lost 5 bases to trimming and J lost 7 bases; unmatched junction nucleotides: 14.

This clonotype was counted only a few times. In DNA, the CDR3 is TGTGCCAGCAGCTTAGGCACAGGGGGCCGAGGCTACACCTTC. Encoded protein: CASSLGTGGRGYTF. The chain has TRBV13 and TRBJ1-2, with TRBD1 matching over 9 bases. The junction had 4 bases not matched to a gene; V was cut back by 0 bases and J by 8 bases. CDR1 and CDR2 (germline): PRHDT, FYEKMQ (reference sequence). This CDR3 is 14 amino acids long.

This chain connects TRBV5-6 to TRBJ1-2; D is unclear. CDR1 SGHDT and CDR2 YYEEEE come from the germline V gene. The CDR3 totals 14 residues. The V and J ends lost 2 bases and 3 bases respectively, with 11 bases between them. This CDR3 is CASSFLELDYGYTF. The CDR3, as DNA: TGTGCCAGCAGCTTTCTGGAATTGGACTATGGCTACACCTTC.

This clonotype was seen repeatedly, ten times or more. The chain employs TRBV7-9 and TRBJ1-1; 8 nucleotides match TRBD1. V shed 4 bases, J shed 0 bases, and the junction held 4 bases outside the gene matches. CDR3 length: 15 amino acids. Germline CDR1 reads SEHNR; CDR2 reads FQNEAQ (reference sequence). CDR3 residues: CASSSGQGLNTEAFF. In DNA form, the CDR3 reads TGTGCCAGCAGCTCCGGACAGGGATTGAACACTGAAGCTTTCTTT.

This clonotype was observed many times. The chain is built from TRBV9 and TRBJ2-3; 7 bases agree with TRBD1. Germline-derived CDR1 and CDR2 are SGDLS and YYNGEE. J gave up 2 bases and V 0 bases, and 3 bases lay outside the gene matches. This CDR3 region has 15 residues. Written as DNA, the CDR3 is TGTGCCAGCAGCGTAGAAGGGACAGACACAGATACGCAGTATTTT. Translated: CASSVEGTDTDTQYF.

This clonotype was detected ten times or more. The chain is built from TRBV24-1 and TRBJ2-3; D gene ambiguous. The V end lost 0 bases, the J end lost 2 bases, and 5 bases lay between the germline ends. This CDR3 is 14 amino acids long. CDR1 and CDR2 (germline): KGHDR, SFDVKD. CDR3 DNA: TGTGCCACCAGTGATTTGCCCTTCACAGATACGCAGTATTTT. Protein: CATSDLPFTDTQYF.

The V gene is TRBV29-1, the J gene TRBJ1-2; D remains ambiguous. Germline loops: CDR1 SQVTM, CDR2 ANQGSEA. This CDR3 is built from 12 residues. Trimming took off 3 bases at V and 4 bases at J, with 9 bases between the two ends. For the CDR3, the DNA is TGCAGCGTTGAGACGGGTTCCTATGGCTACACCTTC. Translating it yields CSVETGSYGYTF.

This clonotype has a count of ten or more. The gene calls are TRBV12-3 or TRBV12-4 and TRBJ2-1; D is undetermined. Trimming removed 3 bases from V and 2 bases from J, with 17 bases in between. The length of the CDR3 is 17 residues. CDR3 region: CASSFGFKQNTYNEQFF. The DNA of the CDR3 is TGTGCCAGCAGTTTCGGGTTCAAACAGAATACCTACAATGAGCAGTTCTTC.

DNA for the CDR3: TGTGCCAGCAGCTTAGAGACCCCGAGGGCGGTAGTTAACCACGAGCAGTACTTC. This translates into CASSLETPRAVVNHEQYF. V is TRBV7-8 and J is TRBJ2-7; weak D call: TRBD2 (5 bases). The CDR3 extends over 18 amino acids. CDR1 is SGHVS, CDR2 FQNEAQ, per germline. V lost 1 base, J lost 5 bases, and 24 bases lay in between.

Remarks on this clonotype: A much more abundant neighbour one base away suggests this may be a read error. The chain uses TRBV10-3 and TRBJ2-3; D is tentatively TRBD1 or TRBD2 (5 bases each). V was pared by 4 bases and J by 4 bases, with 27 bases between. CDR1 is ENHRY, CDR2 SYGVKD, per germline. The CDR3 runs 19 residues. CDR3 residues: CAISVSSEGTRLPPDTQYF. As DNA, the CDR3 is TGTGCCATCAGTGTATCCAGCGAGGGGACCAGACTCCCCCCAGATACGCAGTATTTT.

This clonotype was detected only a few times. The genes are TRBV5-6 and TRBJ2-6; D remains ambiguous. The CDR3 is made up of 18 amino acids. Looked up from germline, CDR1 is SGHDT and CDR2 is YYEEEE. Between the trimmed V and J ends, which lost 1 base and 0 bases, there was a span of 14 bases. CDR3 DNA: TGTGCCAGCAGCTTGAGACGGACGAGAGTCTCTGGGGCCAACGTCCTGACTTTC. It codes for CASSLRRTRVSGANVLTF. The whole variable domain, remainder taken from reference TRBV5-6 and TRBJ2-6, is DAGVTQSPTHLIKTRGQQVTLRCSPKSGHDTVSWYQQALGQGPQFIFQYYEEEERQRGNFPDRFSGHQFPNYSSELNVNALLLGDSALYLCASSLRRTRVSGANVLTFGAGSRLTVL.

J is TRBJ2-3 and V is TRBV11-2; D remains ambiguous. Germline assignment: CDR1 SGHAT and CDR2 FQNNGV. V was clipped by 5 bases and J by 5 bases, with 11 bases between them. The CDR3 totals 13 residues. The CDR3 DNA follows: TGTGCCAGCAGCGAACCCCCGAGAGATACGCAGTATTTT. Translated: CASSEPPRDTQYF.

This clonotype was seen repeatedly, ten times or more. J is TRBJ2-7 and V is TRBV10-3; weak D call: TRBD1 (7 bases). The CDR3 loop spans 17 amino acids. Trimming cost V 6 bases and J 2 bases, with 23 bases left between them. In germline, CDR1 is ENHRY, CDR2 SYGVKD. CDR3 in amino acids: CAIRSDRVGLLAYEQYF. DNA for the CDR3: TGTGCCATCAGGTCCGACAGGGTGGGACTGTTAGCCTACGAGCAGTACTTC.

The CDR3 DNA follows: TGTGCCAGCAGTGGGGGGCAGTTTACGGGAAACACCATATATTTT. Its protein product is CASSGGQFTGNTIYF. The V call is TRBV2, the J call TRBJ1-3; D possibly corresponds to TRBD1 (6 bases). V was cut by 4 bases and J by 4 bases, with 14 bases left in between. CDR3 length equals 15 residues. CDR1 is SNHLY, CDR2 FYNNEI, per germline.

This clonotype showed up many times. The J gene is TRBJ1-1, the V gene TRBV27; D is uncertain. The V and J ends lost 5 bases and 0 bases respectively, with 7 bases between them. Germline CDR1 reads MNHEY; CDR2 reads SMNVEV (reference sequence). The CDR3 is 13 residues long. The CDR3 nucleotides read TGTGCCAGCAGTCCCGGTATGAACACTGAAGCTTTCTTT. It translates to CASSPGMNTEAFF.

This clonotype was recorded many times. The J gene is TRBJ2-3, the V gene TRBV5-6; possibly TRBD1 for D (6 bases). V lost 1 base, J lost 1 base, and 7 bases lay in between. In germline, CDR1 is SGHDT, CDR2 YYEEEE. This CDR3 has 14 amino acids. The CDR3 sequence: CASSLQGRTDTQYF. The CDR3 region has the DNA TGTGCCAGCAGCTTGCAGGGGCGCACAGATACGCAGTATTTT.

This clonotype was detected many times. This chain links TRBV13 with TRBJ2-2; D is uncertain. CDR3 length equals 12 residues. Looked up from germline, CDR1 is PRHDT and CDR2 is FYEKMQ (reference sequence). The V and J ends lost 4 bases and 7 bases respectively, with 7 bases between them. The DNA of the CDR3 is TGTGCCAGCAGCTCCCCCCTCGGGGAGCTGTTTTTT. This sequence encodes CASSSPLGELFF.

This clonotype was seen only a few times. The chain recombines TRBV7-9 with TRBJ1-2, with 9 bases matching TRBD1. With V trimmed by 5 bases and J by 6 bases, 7 bases remained unmatched. The CDR3 length is 14 residues. Germline V CDR1 and CDR2: SEHNR, FQNEAQ (reference sequence). CDR3 amino acids: CASSPRDREDGYTF. CDR3 nucleotide sequence: TGTGCCAGCAGCCCGCGGGACAGGGAGGATGGCTACACCTTC.

In its sample, this clonotype was seen many times. CDR3 nucleotides: TGCAGCGTCACGGGACTAGCGGCAGATACGCAGTATTTT. Translation: CSVTGLAADTQYF. This chain connects TRBV29-1 to TRBJ2-3, with 11 nucleotides matching TRBD2. The CDR3 is 13 amino acids. V shed 6 bases, J shed 4 bases, and the junction held 3 bases outside the gene matches. CDR1 is SQVTM and CDR2 is ANQGSEA in the germline V gene.